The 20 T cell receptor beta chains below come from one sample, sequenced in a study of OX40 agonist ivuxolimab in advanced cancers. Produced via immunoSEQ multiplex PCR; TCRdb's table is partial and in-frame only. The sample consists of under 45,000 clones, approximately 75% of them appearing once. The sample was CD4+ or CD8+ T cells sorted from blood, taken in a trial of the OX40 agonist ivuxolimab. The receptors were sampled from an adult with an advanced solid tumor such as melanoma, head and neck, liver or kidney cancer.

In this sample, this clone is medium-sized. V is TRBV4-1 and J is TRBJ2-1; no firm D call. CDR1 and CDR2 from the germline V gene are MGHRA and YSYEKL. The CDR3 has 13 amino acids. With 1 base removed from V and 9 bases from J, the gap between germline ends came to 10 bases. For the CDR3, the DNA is TGCGCCAGCAGCCAAGGGCGGCAGTCTGAGCAGTTCTTC. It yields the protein CASSQGRQSEQFF.

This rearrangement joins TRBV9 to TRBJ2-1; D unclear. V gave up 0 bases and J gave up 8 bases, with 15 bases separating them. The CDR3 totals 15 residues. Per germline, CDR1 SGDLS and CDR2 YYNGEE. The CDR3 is CASSVGTNPGYEQFF. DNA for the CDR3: TGTGCCAGCAGCGTAGGTACTAATCCCGGGTATGAGCAGTTCTTC.

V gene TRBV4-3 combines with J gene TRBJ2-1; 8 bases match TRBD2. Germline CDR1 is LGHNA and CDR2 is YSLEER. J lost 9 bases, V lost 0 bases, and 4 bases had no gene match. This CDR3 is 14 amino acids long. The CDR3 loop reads CASSQEASGREQFF. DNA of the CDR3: TGCGCCAGCAGCCAAGAGGCTAGCGGGCGTGAGCAGTTCTTC.

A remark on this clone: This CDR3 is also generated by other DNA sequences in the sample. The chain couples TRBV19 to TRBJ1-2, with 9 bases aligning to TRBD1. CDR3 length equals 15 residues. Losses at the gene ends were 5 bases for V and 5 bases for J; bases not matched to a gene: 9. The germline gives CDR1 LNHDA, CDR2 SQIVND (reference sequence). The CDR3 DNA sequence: TGTGCCAGTAGTGATTTACAGGGGGCAGAGTATGGCTACACCTTC. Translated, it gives CASSDLQGAEYGYTF.

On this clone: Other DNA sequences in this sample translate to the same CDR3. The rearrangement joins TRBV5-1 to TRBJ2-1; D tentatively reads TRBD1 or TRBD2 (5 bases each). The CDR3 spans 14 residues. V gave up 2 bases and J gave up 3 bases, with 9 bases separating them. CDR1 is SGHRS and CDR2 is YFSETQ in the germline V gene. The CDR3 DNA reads TGCGCCAGCAGCTTAGAGGGGATCTACAATGAGCAGTTCTTC. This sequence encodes CASSLEGIYNEQFF. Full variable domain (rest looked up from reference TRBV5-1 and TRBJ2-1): KAGVTQTPRYLIKTRGQQVTLSCSPISGHRSVSWYQQTPGQGLQFLFEYFSETQRNKGNFPGRFSGRQFSNSRSEMNVSTLELGDSALYLCASSLEGIYNEQFFGPGTRLTVL.

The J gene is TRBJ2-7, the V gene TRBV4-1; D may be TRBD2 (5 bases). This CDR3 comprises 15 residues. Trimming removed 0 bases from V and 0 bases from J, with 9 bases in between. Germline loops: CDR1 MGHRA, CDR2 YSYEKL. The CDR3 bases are TGCGCCAGCAGCCAAGAAGGAGGCTTCTCCTACGAGCAGTACTTC. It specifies CASSQEGGFSYEQYF.

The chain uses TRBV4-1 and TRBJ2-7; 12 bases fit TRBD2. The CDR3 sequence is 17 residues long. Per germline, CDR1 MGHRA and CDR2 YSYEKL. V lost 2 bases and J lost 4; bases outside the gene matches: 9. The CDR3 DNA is TGCGCCAGCAGCCAACTGAGACTAGCGGGAGTGAGGTACGAGCAGTACTTC. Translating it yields CASSQLRLAGVRYEQYF.

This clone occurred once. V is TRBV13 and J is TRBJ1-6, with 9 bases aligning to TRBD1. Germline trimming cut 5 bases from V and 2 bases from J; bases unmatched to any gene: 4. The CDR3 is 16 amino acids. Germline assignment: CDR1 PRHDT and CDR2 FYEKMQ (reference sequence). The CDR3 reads CASSLQGAPYNSPLHF. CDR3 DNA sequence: TGTGCCAGCAGCCTACAGGGGGCTCCCTATAATTCACCCCTCCACTTT.

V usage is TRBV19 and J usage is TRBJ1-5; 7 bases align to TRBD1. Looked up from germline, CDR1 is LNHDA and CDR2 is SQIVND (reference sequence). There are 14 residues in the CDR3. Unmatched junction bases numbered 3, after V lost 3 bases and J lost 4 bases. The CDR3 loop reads CASSMGQINQPQHF. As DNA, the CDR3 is TGTGCCAGTAGTATGGGACAGATAAATCAGCCCCAGCATTTT.

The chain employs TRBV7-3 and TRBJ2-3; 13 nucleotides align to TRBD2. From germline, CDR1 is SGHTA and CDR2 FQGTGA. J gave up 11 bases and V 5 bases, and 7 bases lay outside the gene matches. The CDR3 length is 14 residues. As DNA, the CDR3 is TGTGCCAGCAGCCCCGGGACTAGCGGGACGGGGCAGTATTTT. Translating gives CASSPGTSGTGQYF.

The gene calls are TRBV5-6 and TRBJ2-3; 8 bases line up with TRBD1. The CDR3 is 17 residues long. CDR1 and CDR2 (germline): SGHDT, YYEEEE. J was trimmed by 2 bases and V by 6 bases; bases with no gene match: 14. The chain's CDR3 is CASTNLRRTGPTDTQYF. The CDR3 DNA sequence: TGTGCCAGCACCAACCTGCGAAGGACAGGGCCCACAGATACGCAGTATTTT.

The chain's CDR3 is CASSYRDCEEYEQYV. The CDR3 region has the DNA TGTGCCAGCAGCTACAGGGACTGTGAAGAATACGAGCAGTACGTC. V is TRBV7-2 and J is TRBJ2-7; TRBD1 or TRBD2 may be the D gene (6 bases each). The CDR3 runs to 15 residues. Trimming pared 4 bases from V and 4 bases from J, leaving 17 bases between. The germline V gene has CDR1 SGHTA and CDR2 FQGNSA.

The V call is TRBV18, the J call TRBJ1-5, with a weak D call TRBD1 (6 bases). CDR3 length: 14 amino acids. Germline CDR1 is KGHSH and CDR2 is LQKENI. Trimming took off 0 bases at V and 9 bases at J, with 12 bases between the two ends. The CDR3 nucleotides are TGTGCCAGCTCACCACCCGGGGGGGGGCGGCCCCAGCATTTT. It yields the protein CASSPPGGGRPQHF.

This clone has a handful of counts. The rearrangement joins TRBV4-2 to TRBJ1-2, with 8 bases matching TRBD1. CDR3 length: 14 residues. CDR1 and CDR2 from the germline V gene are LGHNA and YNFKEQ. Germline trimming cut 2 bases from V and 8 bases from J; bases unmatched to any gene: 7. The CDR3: CASSQPQGARGYTF. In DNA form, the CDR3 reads TGTGCCAGCAGCCAACCTCAGGGGGCTAGGGGCTACACCTTC.

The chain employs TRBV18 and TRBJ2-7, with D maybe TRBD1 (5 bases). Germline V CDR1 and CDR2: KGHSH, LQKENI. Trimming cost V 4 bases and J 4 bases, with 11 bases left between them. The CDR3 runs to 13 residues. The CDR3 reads CASSQGHGYEQYV. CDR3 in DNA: TGTGCCAGCTCACAAGGACACGGTTACGAGCAGTACGTC.

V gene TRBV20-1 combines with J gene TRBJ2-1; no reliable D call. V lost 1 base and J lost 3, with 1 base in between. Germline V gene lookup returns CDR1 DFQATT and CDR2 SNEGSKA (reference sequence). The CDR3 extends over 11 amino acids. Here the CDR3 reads CSARVYNEQFF. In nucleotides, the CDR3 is TGCAGTGCTAGAGTCTACAATGAGCAGTTCTTC.

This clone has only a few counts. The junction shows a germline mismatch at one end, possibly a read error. Written as DNA, the CDR3 is TGCAGTGCTCTAAGTGGGACGGGACGCTCCTTT. It encodes CSALSGTGRSF. The genes are TRBV20-1 and TRBJ1-1; a possible D gene is TRBD1 (5 bases). CDR3 length: 11 residues. The germline V gene has CDR1 DFQATT and CDR2 SNEGSKA (reference sequence).

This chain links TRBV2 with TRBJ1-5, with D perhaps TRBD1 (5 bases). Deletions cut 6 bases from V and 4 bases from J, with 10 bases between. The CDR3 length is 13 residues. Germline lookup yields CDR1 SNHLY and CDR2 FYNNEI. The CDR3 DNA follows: TGTGCCAGCAGGGACACCAATAATCAGCCCCAGCATTTT. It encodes CASRDTNNQPQHF.

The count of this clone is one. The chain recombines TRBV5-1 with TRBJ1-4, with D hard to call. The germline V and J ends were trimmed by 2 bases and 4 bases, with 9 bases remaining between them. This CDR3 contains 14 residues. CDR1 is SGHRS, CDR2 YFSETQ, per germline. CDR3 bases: TGCGCCAGCAGCTTTTTAGGGATTAATGAAAAACTGTTTTTT. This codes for CASSFLGINEKLFF. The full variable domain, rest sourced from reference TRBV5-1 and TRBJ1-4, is KAGVTQTPRYLIKTRGQQVTLSCSPISGHRSVSWYQQTPGQGLQFLFEYFSETQRNKGNFPGRFSGRQFSNSRSEMNVSTLELGDSALYLCASSFLGINEKLFFGSGTQLSVL.

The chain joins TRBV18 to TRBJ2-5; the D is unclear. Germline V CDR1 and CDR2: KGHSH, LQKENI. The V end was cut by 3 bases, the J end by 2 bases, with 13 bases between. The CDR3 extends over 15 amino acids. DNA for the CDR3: TGTGCCAGCTCACCTTCCGTAAAGGGTCAAGAGACCCAGTACTTC. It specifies CASSPSVKGQETQYF.